The sequence of this T cell receptor beta chain was determined in a study of blood T cells in healthy people across ages. Study-wide results and limits: Strong correlation was found linking TCR beta diversity to naive T cell percentage. Any changes in expanded clonotypes were possibly confounded, as donor CMV status remained unknown.

The CDR3 has 15 amino acids. CDR1 is SGDLS, CDR2 YYNGEE, per germline. Trimming took off 0 bases at V and 0 bases at J, with 7 bases between the two ends. As concerns this clonotype: The target antigen is unknown.

The use of a sample-barcoded 5' primer and a J-beta primer mix characterized a second PCR of 7 to 11 cycles. TCRdb analysed the 5' RACE reads with MiXCR anew, one entry per CDR3 protein. The sample carries hundreds of thousands of distinct CDR3 sequences, more than 45% recorded once. This sequence was found in a woman older than 75 in good health. The material sequenced was blood. The chain carries TRBV9 and TRBJ1-5; D may be TRBD1 (5 bases). The CDR3 nucleotides read TGTGCCAGCAGCGTAGAGGGGAGTAGCAATCAGCCCCAGCATTTT. Its protein is CASSVEGSSNQPQHF.